The TCR beta chain under discussion was sequenced for a study of T cells after yellow fever vaccination. Overall study context: Low-cell-number fractions underwent preparation using SMART-Seq v4 Ultra Low Input.

This clonotype was counted ten times or more. Its antigen is not known. Trimming removed 2 bases from V and 3 bases from J, with 9 bases in between. Germline-derived CDR1 and CDR2 are MNHEY and SVGEGT. CDR3 size: 14 residues. Study conclusions and caveats: Contamination of FACS-sorted repertoires by abundant clonotypes from the bulk population could occur. Among all clonotypes, a small share was observed in both CD4 and CD8 compartments.

A process of 5'RACE template switching, which added a universal primer site and UMIs, was used to make TCR cDNA. TCRdb redid the calling of the 5' RACE reads with MiXCR, one entry per CDR3 protein. The table records some 110,000 distinct CDR3 sequences, more than 6.5% of them present only once. This TCR was recovered from a man aged 18-30 years who received the YFV17D yellow fever vaccine. Sequences were derived from CD4+ T cells sorted from PBMCs, sampled roughly 10 days after the first yellow fever vaccination. The rearrangement uses TRBV6-2 or TRBV6-3 and TRBJ2-3, with a tentative D call TRBD2 (5 bases). CDR3 sequence reads: CASSYDLATDTQYF. In nucleotides, the CDR3 is TGTGCCAGCAGTTACGACCTAGCTACAGATACGCAGTATTTT.